Listed below are T cell receptor beta chains from one sample, sequenced in a study of Ad26.COV2.S vaccination and SARS-CoV-2 variants. Here immunoSEQ multiplex PCR was the method, and the copy in TCRdb shows in-frame clones only, minus some. The sample holds over 300,000 clones, 83% seen once. This sample comprised peripheral blood, obtained in a trial of Ad26.COV2.S vaccine versus placebo. The receptors shown here come from a person aged 18 to 59 who received the Ad26.COV2.S COVID-19 vaccine or a placebo. CDR3s include the opening cysteine and the closing phenylalanine or tryptophan. The D gene is left open where the match is weak. Part of the rows lack a size; the others show once, few, many or a class for expanded clones.

CASSLVELEQYF | TGTGCCAGCAGTTTAGTGGAGCTGGAGCAGTACTTC | . | TRBV12-3/TRBV12-4 | . | TRBJ2-7
CATSDVRTGFTGELFF | TGTGCCACCAGTGATGTTCGGACAGGTTTTACCGGGGAGCTGTTTTTT | . | TRBV24-1 | TRBD1 | TRBJ2-2
CASRPSGGAGEQYF | TGTGCCAGCAGACCCAGCGGGGGGGCGGGCGAGCAGTACTTC | . | TRBV6-4 | TRBD2 | TRBJ2-7
CASSLREQYF | TGTGCCAGCAGCTTAAGGGAGCAGTACTTC | . | TRBV5-5 | . | TRBJ2-7
CASIAYGRSTEAFF | TGTGCCAGCATAGCTTATGGAAGGAGCACTGAAGCTTTCTTT | . | TRBV11-2 | . | TRBJ1-1
CASSPTSGGIYTNTGELFF | TGTGCCAGCAGCCCGACTAGCGGGGGGATCTATACAAACACCGGGGAGCTGTTTTTT | few | TRBV7-9 | TRBD2 | TRBJ2-2
CASSYSGGTVWEQYF | TGTGCCAGCAGTTACTCGGGCGGGACAGTCTGGGAGCAGTACTTC | . | TRBV6-5 | . | TRBJ2-7
CASSSLGAVSYEQYF | TGTGCCAGCAGCTCACTGGGGGCCGTCTCCTACGAGCAGTACTTC | . | TRBV5-6 | . | TRBJ2-7
CASSPPLARTGELFF | TGTGCCAGCAGTCCTCCTCTGGCGCGGACCGGGGAGCTGTTTTTT | . | TRBV6-5 | . | TRBJ2-2
CSVLSGTADSGNTIYF | TGCAGCGTTTTATCCGGGACAGCCGACTCTGGAAACACCATATATTTT | . | TRBV29-1 | TRBD1 | TRBJ1-3
CASSPRLNQPQHF | TGTGCCAGCAGCCCCAGGTTGAATCAGCCCCAGCATTTT | . | TRBV7-2 | . | TRBJ1-5
CASGLVRDGEHSTDTQYF | TGTGCTAGTGGTTTGGTAAGGGACGGGGAACATAGCACAGATACGCAGTATTTT | . | TRBV12-5 | . | TRBJ2-3
CASSQQGNYNSPLHF | TGCGCCAGCAGCCAGCAGGGGAACTATAATTCACCCCTCCACTTT | . | TRBV4-3 | . | TRBJ1-6
CASSLERVVTGELFF | TGTGCCAGCAGCTTGGAAAGGGTGGTCACCGGGGAGCTGTTTTTT | . | TRBV5-6 | . | TRBJ2-2
CASSFVRSSYEQYF | TGTGCCAGCAGTTTCGTGCGGAGCTCCTACGAGCAGTACTTC | . | TRBV27 | . | TRBJ2-7
CASSRGGGETQYF | TGTGCCAGCAGCCGCGGCGGGGGAGAGACCCAGTACTTC | . | TRBV3-1/TRBV3-2 | TRBD2 | TRBJ2-5
CASTISAYNEQFF | TGTGCCAGCACCATTAGCGCCTACAATGAGCAGTTCTTC | . | TRBV2 | . | TRBJ2-1
CASGFGAMGYTF | TGTGCCAGCGGATTCGGAGCCATGGGCTACACCTTC | . | TRBV25-1 | . | TRBJ1-2
CASSEQGQNSPLHF | TGTGCCAGCAGTGAGCAGGGCCAAAATTCACCCCTCCACTTT | medium-sized | TRBV2 | . | TRBJ1-6
CASSQAENTIVDNPRTYEQYF | TGTGCCAGCAGCCAAGCCGAAAATACGATAGTGGACAACCCGAGAACCTACGAGCAGTACTTC | . | TRBV3-1/TRBV3-2 | . | TRBJ2-7
CASSQASRGRQFF | TGTGCCAGCAGCCAAGCATCCAGGGGGCGGCAGTTCTTC | . | TRBV3-1/TRBV3-2 | TRBD1 | TRBJ2-1
CASSRNSEAFF | TGTGCCAGCAGCCGTAACAGTGAAGCTTTCTTT | . | TRBV6-5 | . | TRBJ1-1